The rows below give T cell receptor beta chains drawn from one sample of a study of blood T cells in healthy people across ages. In TCRdb, the 5' RACE reads were re-called with MiXCR into one record per CDR3 protein. This sample has over 1.5 million distinct CDR3 sequences, with roughly 52% found just once. Sequenced input: blood. These receptors all come from a woman aged 40 to 50 in good health. CDR3s include the opening cysteine and the closing phenylalanine or tryptophan. A D gene is named only where the DNA matches it firmly. Clone size, where shown, is once, few, many, or a class for clones that have expanded.

NA	TRBV7-9	15	TRBJ1-1	NA	TGTGCCAGCGCCAATTCAGCGGGTCTGAACACTGAAGCTTTCTTT	CASANSAGLNTEAFF
NA	TRBV28	16	TRBJ2-5	NA	TGTGCCAGCATTGCAACGGGCAGGGGAACCCGAGAGACCCAGTACTTC	CASIATGRGTRETQYF
NA	TRBV20-1	15	TRBJ2-1	NA	TGCAGTGCCCTTTGGGCTCCCAGCTCCTACAATGAGCAGTTCTTC	CSALWAPSSYNEQFF
NA	TRBV29-1	14	TRBJ2-3	NA	TGCAGCGCCCACGCACGGACAAGCACAGATACGCAGTATTTT	CSAHARTSTDTQYF
TRBD1	TRBV5-1	13	TRBJ2-1	NA	TGCGCCAGCAGCACGGACAGGGGGGACGAGCAGTTCTTC	CASSTDRGDEQFF
NA	TRBV20-1	12	TRBJ1-2	few	TGCAGTGCCCGGACGGTTCCTTATGGCTACACCTTC	CSARTVPYGYTF
NA	TRBV6-2/TRBV6-3	14	TRBJ1-1	NA	TGTGCCAGCAGTTACTCCAGGTCGAACACTGAAGCTTTCTTT	CASSYSRSNTEAFF
NA	TRBV6-2/TRBV6-3	13	TRBJ2-7	NA	TGTGCCAGCAGTTACTATGGGACCTACGAGCAGTACTTC	CASSYYGTYEQYF
NA	TRBV20-1	13	TRBJ2-1	NA	TGCAGTACCGTGCGACCCCTTGGAGGTGAGCAGTTCTTC	CSTVRPLGGEQFF
NA	TRBV24-1	17	TRBJ2-5	NA	TGTGCCACCAGTGATCCTAGAACGGGACAACTACAAGAGACCCAGTACTTC	CATSDPRTGQLQETQYF
NA	TRBV25-1	15	TRBJ2-5	few	TGTGCCAGCAGTGAACGGGGGGCTCGTGGAGAGACCCAGTACTTC	CASSERGARGETQYF
NA	TRBV7-2	16	TRBJ2-5	NA	TGTGCCAGCAGCTTAGGAAGGGGACCCCCGGGGGAGACCCAGTACTTC	CASSLGRGPPGETQYF
TRBD2	TRBV6-2/TRBV6-3	16	TRBJ2-7	few	TGTGCCAGCAGTCCTCAGCTCCCGGGACTAGGATACGAGCAGTACTTC	CASSPQLPGLGYEQYF
TRBD1	TRBV29-1	14	TRBJ2-3	few	TGCAGCGCAAGTGGACAGGGGTACACAGATACGCAGTATTTT	CSASGQGYTDTQYF
NA	TRBV11-1	12	TRBJ2-3	few	TGTGCCAGCAGCACCGGACGTAGCCGTAGGTATTTT	CASSTGRSRRYF
TRBD2	TRBV9	15	TRBJ2-3	NA	TGTGCCAGCAGCGTAACAGCGGGGGGCATAGATACGCAGTATTTT	CASSVTAGGIDTQYF
NA	TRBV11-2	15	TRBJ1-5	NA	TGTGCCAGCAGCTTATCGACAAGCTCGAATCAGCCCCAGCATTTT	CASSLSTSSNQPQHF
NA	TRBV20-1	11	TRBJ2-7	NA	TGCAGTGCTAGAGAGCTAGGCGAGCAGTACTTC	CSARELGEQYF